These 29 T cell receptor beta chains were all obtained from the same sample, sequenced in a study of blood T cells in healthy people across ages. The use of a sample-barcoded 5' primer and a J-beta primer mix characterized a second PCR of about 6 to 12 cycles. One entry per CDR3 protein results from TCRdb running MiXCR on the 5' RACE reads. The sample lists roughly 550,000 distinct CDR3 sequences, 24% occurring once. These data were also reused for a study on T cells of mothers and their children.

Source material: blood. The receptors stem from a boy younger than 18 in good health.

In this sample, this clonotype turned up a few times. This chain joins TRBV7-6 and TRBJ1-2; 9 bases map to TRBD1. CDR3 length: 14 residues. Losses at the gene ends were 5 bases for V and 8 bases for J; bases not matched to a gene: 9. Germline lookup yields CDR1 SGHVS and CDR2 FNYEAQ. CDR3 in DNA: TGTGCCAGCAGCCGAACGACAGGGGGTGACGGCTACACCTTC. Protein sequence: CASSRTTGGDGYTF. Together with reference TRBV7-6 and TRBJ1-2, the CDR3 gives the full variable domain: GAGVSQSPRYKVTKRGQDVALRCDPISGHVSLYWYRQALGQGPEFLTYFNYEAQQDKSGLPNDRFSAERPEGSISTLTIQRTEQRDSAMYRCASSRTTGGDGYTFGSGTRLTVV.

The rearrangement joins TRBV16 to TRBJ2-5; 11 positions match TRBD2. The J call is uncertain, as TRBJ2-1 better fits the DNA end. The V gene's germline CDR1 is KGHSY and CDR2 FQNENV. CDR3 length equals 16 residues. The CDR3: CASAGGGTSGYNEQFF. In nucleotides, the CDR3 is TGTGCCAGCGCCGGGGGAGGGACTAGCGGTTACAATGAGCAGTTCTTC.

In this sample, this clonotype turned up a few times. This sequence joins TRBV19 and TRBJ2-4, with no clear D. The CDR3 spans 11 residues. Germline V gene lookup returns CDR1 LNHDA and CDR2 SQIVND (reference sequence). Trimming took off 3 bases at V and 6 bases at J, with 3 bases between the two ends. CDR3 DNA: TGTGCCAGTAGTATCGCAAACATTCAGTACTTC. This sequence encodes CASSIANIQYF.

CDR3 nucleotide sequence: TGTGCCAGCAGTCCCGGTGGCAACTCCCTCCACTTT. As protein: CASSPGGNSLHF. The chain uses TRBV6-6 and TRBJ1-6; D is unclear. V lost 5 bases, J lost 14 bases, and 13 bases lay in between. Germline V CDR1 and CDR2: MNHNY, SVGAGI (reference sequence). The CDR3 spans 12 residues.

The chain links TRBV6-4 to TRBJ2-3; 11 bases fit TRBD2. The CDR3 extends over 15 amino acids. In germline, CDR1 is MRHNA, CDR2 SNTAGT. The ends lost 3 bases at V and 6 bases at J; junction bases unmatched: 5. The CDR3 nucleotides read TGTGCCAGCAGTGAAATAGCGGGGGGGAGTGATACGCAGTATTTT. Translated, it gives CASSEIAGGSDTQYF.

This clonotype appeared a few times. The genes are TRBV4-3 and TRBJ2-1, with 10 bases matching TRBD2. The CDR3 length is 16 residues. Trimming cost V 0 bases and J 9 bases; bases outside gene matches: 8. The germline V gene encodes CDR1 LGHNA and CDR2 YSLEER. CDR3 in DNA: TGCGCCAGCAGCCAAGATACCCAGCGGGAGGGTATTGAGCAGTTCTTC. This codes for CASSQDTQREGIEQFF.

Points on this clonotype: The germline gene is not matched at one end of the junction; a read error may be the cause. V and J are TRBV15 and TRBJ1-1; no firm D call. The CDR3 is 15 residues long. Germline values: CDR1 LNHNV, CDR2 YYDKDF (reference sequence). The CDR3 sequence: CATSPRGFMNTEAFF. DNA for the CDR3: TGTGCCACCAGCCCACGTGGGTTCATGAACACTGAAGCCTTCTTT.

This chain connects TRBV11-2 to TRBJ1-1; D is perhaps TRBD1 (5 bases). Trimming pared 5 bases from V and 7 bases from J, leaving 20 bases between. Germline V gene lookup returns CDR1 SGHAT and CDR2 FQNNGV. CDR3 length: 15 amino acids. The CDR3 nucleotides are TGTGCCAGCAGCGCCAGACAGTTGGCACAGATTGAAGCTTTCTTT. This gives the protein CASSARQLAQIEAFF.

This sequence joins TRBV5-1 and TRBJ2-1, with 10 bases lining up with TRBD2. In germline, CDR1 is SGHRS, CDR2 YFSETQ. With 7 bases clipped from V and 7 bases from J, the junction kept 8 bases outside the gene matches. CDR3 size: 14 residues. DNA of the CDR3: TGCGCCAGCGGGGGAAATAGCGGGAGGAATGAGCAGTTCTTC. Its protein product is CASGGNSGRNEQFF.

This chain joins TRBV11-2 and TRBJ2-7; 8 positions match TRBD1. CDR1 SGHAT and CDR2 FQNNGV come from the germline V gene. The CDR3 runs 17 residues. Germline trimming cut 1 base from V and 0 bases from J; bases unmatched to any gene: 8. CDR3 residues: CASSLGQGPFSSYEQYF. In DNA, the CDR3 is TGTGCCAGCAGCTTAGGACAGGGGCCCTTCAGCTCCTACGAGCAGTACTTC.

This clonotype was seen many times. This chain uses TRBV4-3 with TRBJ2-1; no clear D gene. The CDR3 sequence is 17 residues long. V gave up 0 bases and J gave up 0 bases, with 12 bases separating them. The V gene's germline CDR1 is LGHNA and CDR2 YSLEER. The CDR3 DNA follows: TGCGCCAGCAGCCAAGATGTGGCGTACAGCTCCTACAATGAGCAGTTCTTC. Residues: CASSQDVAYSSYNEQFF.

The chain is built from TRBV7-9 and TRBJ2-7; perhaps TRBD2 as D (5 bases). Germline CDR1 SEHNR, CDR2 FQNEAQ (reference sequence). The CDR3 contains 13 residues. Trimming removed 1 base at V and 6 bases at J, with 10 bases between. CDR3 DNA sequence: TGTGCCAGCAGCTTAGGTAGGGCGGGCGAGCAGTACTTC. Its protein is CASSLGRAGEQYF.

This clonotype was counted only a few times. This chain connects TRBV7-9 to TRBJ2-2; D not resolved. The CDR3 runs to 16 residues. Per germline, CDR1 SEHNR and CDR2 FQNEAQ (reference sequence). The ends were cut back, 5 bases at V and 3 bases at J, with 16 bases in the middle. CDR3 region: CASSDTNYRDTGELFF. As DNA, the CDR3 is TGTGCCAGCAGCGACACCAATTACCGAGACACCGGGGAGCTGTTTTTT.

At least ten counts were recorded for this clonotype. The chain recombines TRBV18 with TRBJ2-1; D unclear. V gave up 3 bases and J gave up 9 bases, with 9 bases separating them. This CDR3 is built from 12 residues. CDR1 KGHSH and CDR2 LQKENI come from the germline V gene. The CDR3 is CASSPSIGEQFF. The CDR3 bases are TGTGCCAGCTCACCTAGTATCGGTGAGCAGTTCTTC.

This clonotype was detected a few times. The CDR3, as DNA: TGTGCCAGCAACGGGCGGGGGACAGAGGACGAGCAGTACTTC. Protein product: CASNGRGTEDEQYF. This chain uses TRBV7-9 with TRBJ2-7, with D perhaps given as TRBD1 or TRBD2 (7 bases each). Trimming removed 7 bases from V and 5 bases from J, with 18 bases in between. CDR1 is SEHNR, CDR2 FQNEAQ, per germline (reference sequence). The CDR3 is made up of 14 amino acids.

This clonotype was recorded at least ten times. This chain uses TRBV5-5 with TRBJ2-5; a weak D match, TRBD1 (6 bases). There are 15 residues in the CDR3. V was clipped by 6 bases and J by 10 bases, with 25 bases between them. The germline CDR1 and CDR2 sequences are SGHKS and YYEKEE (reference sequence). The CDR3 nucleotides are TGTGCCAGCACCCTGCATCGGACACTGAACAGGGACCAGTACTTC. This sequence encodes CASTLHRTLNRDQYF. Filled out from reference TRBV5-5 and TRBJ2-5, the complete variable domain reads DAGVTQSPTHLIKTRGQQVTLRCSPISGHKSVSWYQQVLGQGPQFIFQYYEKEERGRGNFPDRFSARQFPNYSSELNVNALLLGDSALYLCASTLHRTLNRDQYFGPGTRLLVL.

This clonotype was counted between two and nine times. The CDR3 sequence is CASSQQAGGPQYF. DNA of the CDR3: TGTGCCAGCAGTCAACAAGCGGGGGGGCCCCAGTACTTC. The chain is built from TRBV27 and TRBJ2-5, with TRBD2 identical over 10 bases. Germline V lookup: CDR1 MNHEY, CDR2 SMNVEV (reference sequence). The trim removed 5 bases at V and 9 bases at J, leaving 6 bases unmatched. The CDR3 covers 13 residues.

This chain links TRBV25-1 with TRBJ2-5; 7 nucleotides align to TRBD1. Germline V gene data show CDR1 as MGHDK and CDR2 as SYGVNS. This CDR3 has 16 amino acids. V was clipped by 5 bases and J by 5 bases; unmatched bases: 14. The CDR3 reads CASSSDRDSSWETQYF. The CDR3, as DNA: TGTGCCAGCAGTTCCGACCGGGACAGCTCATGGGAGACCCAGTACTTC.

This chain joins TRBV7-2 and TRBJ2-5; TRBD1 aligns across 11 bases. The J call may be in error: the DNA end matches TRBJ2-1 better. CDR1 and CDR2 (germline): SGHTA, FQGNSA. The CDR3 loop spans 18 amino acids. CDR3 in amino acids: CASSSGQGAVRTHNEQFF. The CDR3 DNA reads TGTGCCAGCAGCTCAGGACAGGGGGCGGTTAGAACACACAATGAGCAGTTCTTC.

The CDR3 DNA is TGTGCCAGCAAACAGACAGGGGGTGGCTACACCTTC. As protein: CASKQTGGGYTF. V gene TRBV12-3 or TRBV12-4 combines with J gene TRBJ1-2; the match to TRBD1 covers 9 bases. Trimming at V came to 7 bases and at J to 7 bases, leaving 4 bases not matched to a gene. CDR3 length: 12 residues.

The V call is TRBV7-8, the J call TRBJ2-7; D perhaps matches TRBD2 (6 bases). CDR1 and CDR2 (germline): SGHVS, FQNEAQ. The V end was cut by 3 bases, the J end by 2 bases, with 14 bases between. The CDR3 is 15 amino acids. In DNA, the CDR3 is TGTGCCAGCAGCTTTCCTCGGGGGAGCCCCTACGAGCAGTACTTC. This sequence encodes CASSFPRGSPYEQYF.

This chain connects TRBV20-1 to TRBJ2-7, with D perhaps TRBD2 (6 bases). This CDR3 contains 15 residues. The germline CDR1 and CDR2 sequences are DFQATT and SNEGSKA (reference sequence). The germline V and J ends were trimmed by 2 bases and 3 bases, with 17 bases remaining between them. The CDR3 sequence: CSARPPTGADYEQYF. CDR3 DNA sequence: TGCAGTGCTAGACCCCCTACGGGAGCGGACTACGAGCAGTACTTC.

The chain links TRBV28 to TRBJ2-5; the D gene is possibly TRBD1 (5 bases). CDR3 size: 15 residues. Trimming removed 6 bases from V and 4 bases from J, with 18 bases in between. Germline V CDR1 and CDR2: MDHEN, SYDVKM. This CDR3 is CASSDIDSTGETQYF. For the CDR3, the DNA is TGTGCCAGCAGCGACATAGACAGCACCGGAGAGACCCAGTACTTC. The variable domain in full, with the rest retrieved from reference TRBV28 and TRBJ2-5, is DVKVTQSSRYLVKRTGEKVFLECVQDMDHENMFWYRQDPGLGLRLIYFSYDVKMKEKGDIPEGYSVSREKKERFSLILESASTNQTSMYLCASSDIDSTGETQYFGPGTRLLVL.

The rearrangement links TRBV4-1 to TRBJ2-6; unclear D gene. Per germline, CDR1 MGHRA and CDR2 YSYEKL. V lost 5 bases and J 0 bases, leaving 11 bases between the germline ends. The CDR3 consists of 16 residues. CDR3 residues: CASSYNGVSGANVLTF. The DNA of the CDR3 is TGCGCCAGCAGCTACAATGGGGTCTCTGGGGCCAACGTCCTGACTTTC.

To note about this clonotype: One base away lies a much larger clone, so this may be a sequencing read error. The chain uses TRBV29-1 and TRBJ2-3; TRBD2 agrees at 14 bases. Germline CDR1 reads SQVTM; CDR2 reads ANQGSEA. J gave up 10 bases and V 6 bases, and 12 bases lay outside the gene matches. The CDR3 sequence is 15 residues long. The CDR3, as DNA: TGCAGCGTCGCCACCGGGACTAGCGGGAGTCATTCGCAGTATTTT. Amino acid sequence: CSVATGTSGSHSQYF.

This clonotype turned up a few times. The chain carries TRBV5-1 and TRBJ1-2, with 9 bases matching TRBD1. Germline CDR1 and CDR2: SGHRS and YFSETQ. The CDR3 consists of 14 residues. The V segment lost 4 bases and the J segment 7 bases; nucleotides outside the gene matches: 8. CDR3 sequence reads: CASSLQQGASGYTF. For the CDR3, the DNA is TGCGCCAGCAGCCTCCAACAGGGGGCTTCTGGCTACACCTTC.

CDR3 protein: CSAQGRSSDYDTQYF. CDR3 in DNA: TGCAGTGCTCAAGGGCGGAGTAGCGACTACGATACGCAGTATTTT. This rearrangement joins TRBV20-1 to TRBJ2-3; D is perhaps TRBD2 (5 bases). CDR1 DFQATT and CDR2 SNEGSKA come from the germline V gene (reference sequence). This CDR3 comprises 15 residues. V was shortened by 5 bases and J by 6 bases, with 21 bases between the two germline ends.

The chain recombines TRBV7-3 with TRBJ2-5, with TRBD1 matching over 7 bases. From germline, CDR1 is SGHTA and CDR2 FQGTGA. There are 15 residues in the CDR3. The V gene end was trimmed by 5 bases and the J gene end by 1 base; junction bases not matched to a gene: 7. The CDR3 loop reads CASSPGTASQETQYF. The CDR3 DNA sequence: TGTGCCAGCAGCCCCGGGACAGCCTCCCAAGAGACCCAGTACTTC.

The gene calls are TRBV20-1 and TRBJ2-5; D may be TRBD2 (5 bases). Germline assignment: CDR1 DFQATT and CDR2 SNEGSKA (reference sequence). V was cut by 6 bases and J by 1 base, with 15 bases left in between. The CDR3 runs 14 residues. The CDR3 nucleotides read TGCAGTGCCTCACTAGTAGTGGGCCAAGAGACCCAGTACTTC. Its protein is CSASLVVGQETQYF.